The 5 T cell receptor beta chains below come from one sample, sequenced in a study of shared clonotypes between healthy human individuals. CD45RO negativity and positive selection for CCR7 defined naive CD8 cells, a population that excluded terminally differentiated effector memory CD45RA+ cells. The protocol was immunoSEQ multiplex PCR, while the TCRdb copy is restricted to in-frame clones and leaves out a portion. This sample has fewer than 800,000 clones, with 90% to 95% found just once. Input material: naive CD8+ T cells sorted from blood. These TCRs come from a man between 25 and 39 years old in good health.

A note on this clone: This sample includes further DNA sequences coding for the same CDR3. The CDR3 DNA reads as TGTGCCAGCAGCTTGGGACAGGGAATCTACAATGAGCAGTTCTTC. It translates to CASSLGQGIYNEQFF. This rearrangement joins TRBV7-3 to TRBJ2-1, with 9 nucleotides matching TRBD1. CDR3 length: 15 amino acids. CDR1 is SGHTA and CDR2 is FQGTGA in the germline V gene. Trimming cost V 3 bases and J 3 bases; bases outside gene matches: 3.

The chain uses TRBV25-1 and TRBJ2-1, with D possibly matching TRBD2 (6 bases). The CDR3 totals 18 residues. Trimming pared 0 bases from V and 5 bases from J, leaving 20 bases between. Germline loops: CDR1 MGHDK, CDR2 SYGVNS. The CDR3 loop is CASSEYGRGSGLNNEQFF. CDR3 sequence (DNA): TGTGCCAGCAGTGAATATGGTCGAGGTAGCGGACTAAACAATGAGCAGTTCTTC.

The CDR3 protein is CASSLVTSGSSYEQYF. CDR3 DNA sequence: TGTGCCAGCAGTTTGGTGACTAGCGGGAGCTCCTACGAGCAGTACTTC. V and J are TRBV28 and TRBJ2-7; TRBD2 matches 12 bases. The germline CDR1 and CDR2 sequences are MDHEN and SYDVKM. The J segment lost 0 bases and the V segment lost 3 bases, leaving 3 bases of the junction unmatched. The CDR3 runs 16 residues.

This clone was recorded only once. The chain couples TRBV30 to TRBJ2-1; D unresolved. V shed 0 bases and J shed 6 bases, with 9 bases lying between them. This CDR3 is built from 13 residues. Germline V lookup: CDR1 GTSNPN, CDR2 SVGIG (reference sequence). The CDR3 is CAWSVQPSNEQFF. CDR3 sequence (DNA): TGTGCCTGGAGTGTACAGCCTAGCAATGAGCAGTTCTTC.

V gene TRBV7-9 combines with J gene TRBJ2-6; 14 nucleotides agree with TRBD2. The CDR3 runs to 18 residues. V shed 5 bases and J 1 base; nucleotides not matched to a gene: 4. The germline CDR1 and CDR2 sequences are SEHNR and FQNEAQ (reference sequence). The CDR3 sequence is CASSGLAGGTSGANVLTF. The CDR3, as DNA: TGTGCCAGCAGCGGACTAGCGGGAGGTACTTCTGGGGCCAACGTCCTGACTTTC.